A selection of T cell receptor beta chains follows, all from one sample in a study of response to subunit inactivated influenza vaccine. TCRdb fed the RT-PCR reads into MiXCR, producing one record per CDR3 protein. The sample lists approximately 520,000 distinct CDR3 sequences, 16% seen once, with approximately 3% in the top ten. The sample consisted of CD4+ T cells sorted from PBMCs, taken around 2 years after vaccination. These receptors all stem from a man aged 45 to 70 who received an inactivated influenza vaccine. The CDR3 runs from the conserved cysteine through the conserved F or W. Each record gives: V gene, clone size, D gene, J gene, CDR3 DNA, CDR3 protein. D genes are given only for firm matches. Clone size, where shown, is once, few, many, or a class for clones that have expanded.

V gene: TRBV6-1; clone size: NA; D gene: NA; J gene: TRBJ2-5; CDR3 DNA: TGTGCCAGCAGAACGGGTTCAGGGCCCGAGACCCAGTACTTC; CDR3 protein: CASRTGSGPETQYF
V gene: TRBV5-5; clone size: few; D gene: NA; J gene: TRBJ2-2; CDR3 DNA: TGTGCCAGCAGCTTGGCGCGGACAACTGCCGGGGAGCTGTTTTTT; CDR3 protein: CASSLARTTAGELFF
V gene: TRBV29-1; clone size: NA; D gene: TRBD2; J gene: TRBJ2-1; CDR3 DNA: TGCAGCGTTGAAGGGAAAGCGGGAGGAACTCTTCTGGGGAATGAGCAGTTCTTC; CDR3 protein: CSVEGKAGGTLLGNEQFF
V gene: TRBV7-9; clone size: few; D gene: NA; J gene: TRBJ2-4; CDR3 DNA: TGTGCCAGCAGCGAGGACGCGGTGAACATTCAGTACTTC; CDR3 protein: CASSEDAVNIQYF
V gene: TRBV12-3/TRBV12-4; clone size: many; D gene: TRBD1; J gene: TRBJ1-1; CDR3 DNA: TGTGCCAGCAGCCGGGACAGGATTTCTGAAGCTTTCTTT; CDR3 protein: CASSRDRISEAFF
V gene: TRBV25-1; clone size: few; D gene: TRBD1; J gene: TRBJ2-7; CDR3 DNA: TGTGCCAGCGGGGGAGACAGGGGGCCGCCCTACGAGCAGTACTTC; CDR3 protein: CASGGDRGPPYEQYF
V gene: TRBV4-1; clone size: few; D gene: NA; J gene: TRBJ2-5; CDR3 DNA: TGCGCCAGCAGCCACCCCGGGAGCCCCGAGACCCAGTACTTC; CDR3 protein: CASSHPGSPETQYF
V gene: TRBV6-5; clone size: NA; D gene: TRBD1; J gene: TRBJ1-2; CDR3 DNA: TGTGCCAGCAGTTACGAGGCCAGGGGGGACTATGGCTACACCTTC; CDR3 protein: CASSYEARGDYGYTF
V gene: TRBV5-1; clone size: NA; D gene: NA; J gene: TRBJ2-1; CDR3 DNA: TGCGCCAGCAGCATGGGCCGAGCCTACAATGAGCAGTTCTTC; CDR3 protein: CASSMGRAYNEQFF
V gene: TRBV12-3/TRBV12-4; clone size: few; D gene: TRBD1; J gene: TRBJ1-3; CDR3 DNA: TGTGCCAGCAGATCACAGGGGATCTCTGGAAACACCATATATTTT; CDR3 protein: CASRSQGISGNTIYF
V gene: TRBV4-3; clone size: few; D gene: NA; J gene: TRBJ1-4; CDR3 DNA: TGCGCCAGCAGCCAAGATTTGGGCAGGGGAGTAACTAATGAAAAACTGTTTTTT; CDR3 protein: CASSQDLGRGVTNEKLFF
V gene: TRBV6-2/TRBV6-3; clone size: few; D gene: NA; J gene: TRBJ2-7; CDR3 DNA: TGTGCCAGCAGTGTCTCAGTCTACGAGCAGTACTTC; CDR3 protein: CASSVSVYEQYF
V gene: TRBV12-3/TRBV12-4; clone size: NA; D gene: NA; J gene: TRBJ1-4; CDR3 DNA: TGTGCCAGCAGTTCGACAGGTTATAATGAAAAACTGTTTTTT; CDR3 protein: CASSSTGYNEKLFF
V gene: TRBV27; clone size: few; D gene: TRBD2; J gene: TRBJ2-7; CDR3 DNA: TGTGCCAGCAGTCAACGAGGACTAGCGGTCACCTACGAGCAGTACTTC; CDR3 protein: CASSQRGLAVTYEQYF
V gene: TRBV7-9; clone size: few; D gene: NA; J gene: TRBJ1-6; CDR3 DNA: TGTGCCAGCAGCCTAGGTGGACGTTATTCACCCCTCCACTTT; CDR3 protein: CASSLGGRYSPLHF
V gene: TRBV5-1; clone size: few; D gene: NA; J gene: TRBJ1-6; CDR3 DNA: TGCGCCAGCAGCTTGGAGGGACTGGATAATTCACCCCTCCACTTT; CDR3 protein: CASSLEGLDNSPLHF
V gene: TRBV7-9; clone size: NA; D gene: NA; J gene: TRBJ2-1; CDR3 DNA: TGTGCCAGCAGCCCGGAAAGGGGCAGGAATGAGCAGTTCTTC; CDR3 protein: CASSPERGRNEQFF